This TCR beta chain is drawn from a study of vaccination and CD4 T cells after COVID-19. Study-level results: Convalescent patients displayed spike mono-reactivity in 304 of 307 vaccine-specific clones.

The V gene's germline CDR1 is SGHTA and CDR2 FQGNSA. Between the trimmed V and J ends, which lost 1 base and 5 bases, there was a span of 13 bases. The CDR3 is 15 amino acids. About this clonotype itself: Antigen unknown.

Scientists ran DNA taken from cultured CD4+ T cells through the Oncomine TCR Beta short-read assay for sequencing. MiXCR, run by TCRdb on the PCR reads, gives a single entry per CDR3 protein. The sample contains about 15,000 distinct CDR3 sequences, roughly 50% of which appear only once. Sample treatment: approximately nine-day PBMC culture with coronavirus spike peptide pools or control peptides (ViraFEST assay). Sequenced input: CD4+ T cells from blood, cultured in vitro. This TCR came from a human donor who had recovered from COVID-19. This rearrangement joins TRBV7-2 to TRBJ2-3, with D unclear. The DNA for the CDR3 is TGTGCCAGCAGCTTAGTTGCAGCCCGAGGAGATACGCAGTATTTT. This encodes CASSLVAARGDTQYF.